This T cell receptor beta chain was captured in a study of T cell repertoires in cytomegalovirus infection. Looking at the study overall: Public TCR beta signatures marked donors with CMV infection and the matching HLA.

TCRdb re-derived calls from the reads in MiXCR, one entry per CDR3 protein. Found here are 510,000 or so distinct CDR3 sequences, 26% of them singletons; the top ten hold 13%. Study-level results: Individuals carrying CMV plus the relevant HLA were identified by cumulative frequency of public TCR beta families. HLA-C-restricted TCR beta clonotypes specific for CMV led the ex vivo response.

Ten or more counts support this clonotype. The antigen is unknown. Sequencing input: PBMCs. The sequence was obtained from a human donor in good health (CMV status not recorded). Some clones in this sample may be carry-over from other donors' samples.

This chain's CDR3 is CASSLDGNWGNQPQHF. For the CDR3, the DNA is TGTGCCAGCAGCTTAGACGGGAATTGGGGCAATCAGCCCCAGCATTTT. V is TRBV7-2 and J is TRBJ1-5; D is undetermined. V was clipped by 1 base and J by 2 bases, with 12 bases between them. The length of the CDR3 is 16 residues. The germline CDR1 and CDR2 sequences are SGHTA and FQGNSA.